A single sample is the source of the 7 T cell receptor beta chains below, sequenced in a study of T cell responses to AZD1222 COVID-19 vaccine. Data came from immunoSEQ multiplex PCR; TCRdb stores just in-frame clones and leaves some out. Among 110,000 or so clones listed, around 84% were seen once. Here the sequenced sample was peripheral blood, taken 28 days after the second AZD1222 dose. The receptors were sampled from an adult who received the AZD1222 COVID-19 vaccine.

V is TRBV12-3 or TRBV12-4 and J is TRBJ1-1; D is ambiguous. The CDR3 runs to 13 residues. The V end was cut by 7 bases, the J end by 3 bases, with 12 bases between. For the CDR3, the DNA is TGTGCCAGCACCGCTCAGACGGACACTGAAGCTTTCTTT. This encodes CASTAQTDTEAFF.

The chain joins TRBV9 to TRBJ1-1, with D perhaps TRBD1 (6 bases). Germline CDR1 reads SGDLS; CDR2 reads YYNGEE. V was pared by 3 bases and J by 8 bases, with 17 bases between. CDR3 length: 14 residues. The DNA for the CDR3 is TGTGCCAGCAGCGAGCAACCCGGACAGTCAGAAGCTTTCTTT. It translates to CASSEQPGQSEAFF.

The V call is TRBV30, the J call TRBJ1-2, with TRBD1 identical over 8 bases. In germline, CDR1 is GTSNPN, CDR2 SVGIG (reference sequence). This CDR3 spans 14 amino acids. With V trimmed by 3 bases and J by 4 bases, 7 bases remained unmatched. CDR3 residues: CAWSTRTGSYGYTF. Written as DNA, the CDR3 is TGTGCCTGGAGCACAAGGACAGGGAGCTATGGCTACACCTTC.

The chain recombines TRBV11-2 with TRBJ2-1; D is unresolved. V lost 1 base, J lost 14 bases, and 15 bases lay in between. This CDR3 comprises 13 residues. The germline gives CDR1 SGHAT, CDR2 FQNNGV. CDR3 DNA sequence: TGTGCCAGCAGCTTAGCCGGGCACTGGGTCGAGTTCTTC. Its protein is CASSLAGHWVEFF. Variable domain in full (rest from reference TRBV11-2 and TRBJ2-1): EAGVAQSPRYKIIEKRQSVAFWCNPISGHATLYWYQQILGQGPKLLIQFQNNGVVDDSQLPKDRFSAERLKGVDSTLKIQPAKLEDSAVYLCASSLAGHWVEFFGPGTRLTVL.

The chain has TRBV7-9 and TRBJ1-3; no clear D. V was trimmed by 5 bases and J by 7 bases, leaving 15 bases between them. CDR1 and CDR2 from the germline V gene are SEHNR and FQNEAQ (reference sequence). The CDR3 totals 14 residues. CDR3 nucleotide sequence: TGTGCCAGCAGCCGAGGGAGGTTGGGCAACACCATATATTTT. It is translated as CASSRGRLGNTIYF.

DNA of the CDR3: TGTGCCACCCAACCTAGGGGGTGGCCTGAAGCTTTCTTT. It is translated as CATQPRGWPEAFF. The rearrangement joins TRBV28 to TRBJ1-1; possible D gene TRBD1, 6 bases. CDR1 is MDHEN and CDR2 is SYDVKM in the germline V gene. CDR3 size: 13 residues. V lost 10 bases and J lost 6, with 18 bases in between.

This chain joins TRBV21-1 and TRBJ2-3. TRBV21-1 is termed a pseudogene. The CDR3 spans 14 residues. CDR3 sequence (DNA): TGTGCCAGCAGCAAAGTTAGGGATACAGATACGCAGTATTTT. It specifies CASSKVRDTDTQYF.